These T cell receptor beta chains were read from a single sample in a study of PD-L1 blockade in urothelial cancer. Profiled with immunoSEQ multiplex PCR; TCRdb holds only in-frame clones, not every one. The data contain about 110,000 clones, roughly 84% of them seen just once; the ten biggest clones take up 2.4%. The specimen was PBMCs, collected around atezolizumab (anti-PD-L1) treatment. Receptors originate from a man aged 50 or older with urothelial cancer. Both conserved end residues are part of each CDR3. The D gene is left open where the match is weak. A row's size may be missing; if present it is once, few, many or a size class.

v_gene,d_gene,abundance,j_gene,CDR3aa,CDR3nt
TRBV5-1,TRBD1,.,TRBJ2-7,CASSFAGGASYEQYF,TGCGCCAGCAGCTTTGCAGGGGGCGCCTCCTACGAGCAGTACTTC
TRBV4-1,TRBD2,few,TRBJ2-1,CASSQPGLAADNEQFF,TGCGCCAGCAGCCAACCCGGACTAGCGGCGGACAATGAGCAGTTCTTC
TRBV18,.,once,TRBJ1-5,CASSPLGIGGNQPQHF,TGTGCCAGCTCACCCCTGGGCATAGGGGGAAATCAGCCCCAGCATTTT
TRBV19,TRBD1,once,TRBJ2-3,CASSPGTGRTSTDTQYF,TGTGCCAGTAGTCCAGGGACAGGGAGAACTAGCACAGATACGCAGTATTTT
TRBV19,TRBD1,.,TRBJ1-1,CASSVDNRGAEAFF,TGTGCCAGTAGTGTAGATAACAGGGGCGCTGAAGCTTTCTTT
TRBV27,TRBD2,.,TRBJ2-7,CASSWLAGVPYEQYF,TGTGCCAGCAGTTGGCTAGCGGGAGTACCCTACGAGCAGTACTTC
TRBV5-4,.,.,TRBJ2-6,CASSWDMSGANVLTF,TGTGCCAGCAGCTGGGACATGTCTGGGGCCAACGTCCTGACTTTC
TRBV5-4,.,.,TRBJ2-7,CASSLGGSSYEQYF,TGTGCCAGCAGCTTAGGAGGGAGCTCCTACGAGCAGTACTTC
TRBV28,TRBD2,.,TRBJ2-3,CASSKISGRAVDTQYF,TGTGCCAGCAGTAAAATTAGCGGGAGGGCTGTAGATACGCAGTATTTT
TRBV20-1,.,.,TRBJ2-3,CSAVRGDTQYF,TGCAGTGCTGTAAGGGGAGATACGCAGTATTTT
TRBV6-1,TRBD1,.,TRBJ2-7,CASRLGQGAYEQYF,TGTGCCAGCAGACTCGGACAGGGGGCCTACGAGCAGTACTTC
TRBV7-9,.,.,TRBJ2-7,CASSQVGGRGYEQYF,TGTGCCAGCAGCCAAGTTGGCGGCCGGGGCTACGAGCAGTACTTC
TRBV29-1,.,.,TRBJ2-7,CSVVGVGEQYF,TGCAGCGTTGTGGGAGTCGGCGAGCAGTACTTC
TRBV28,TRBD1,.,TRBJ1-2,CASSFGQGAGHGYTF,TGTGCCAGCAGTTTTGGACAGGGGGCGGGTCATGGCTACACCTTC
TRBV28,.,.,TRBJ1-1,CASSLYSNTEAFF,TGTGCCAGCAGTTTATACTCCAACACTGAAGCTTTCTTT